A selection of T cell receptor beta chains follows, all from one sample in a study of blood T cell repertoires in COVID-19. Some clones are missing from TCRdb's copy, which holds only in-frame ones; the method was immunoSEQ multiplex PCR. This table has over 600,000 clones, around 89% appearing once. The sequenced material came from peripheral blood. These receptors came from a woman under 30 with acute or convalescent COVID-19. Each CDR3 is given with its conserved first and last residue. Each record gives: V gene, D gene, J gene, clone size, CDR3 DNA, CDR3 protein. D genes are given only for firm matches. Rows may omit the clone size; those that give it use once, few, many or a size class.

V: TRBV5-4; D: .; J: TRBJ2-7; size: many; DNA: TGTGCCAGCAGCGTGGGGGGCCTACTCTACGAGCAGTACTTC; CDR3: CASSVGGLLYEQYF
V: TRBV10-3; D: TRBD1; J: TRBJ1-5; size: .; DNA: TGTGCCACCTGCCCTAGACAGGGGGGAAGCAATCAGCCCCAGCATTTT; CDR3: CATCPRQGGSNQPQHF
V: TRBV19; D: .; J: TRBJ1-2; size: .; DNA: TGTGCCAGTAGACAGGAATCCCCCTATGGCTACACCTTC; CDR3: CASRQESPYGYTF
V: TRBV5-6; D: TRBD2; J: TRBJ2-7; size: .; DNA: TGTGCCAGCAGCTACCGGACTAGCGGGGGGGCCTACGAGCAGTACTTC; CDR3: CASSYRTSGGAYEQYF
V: TRBV29-1; D: TRBD1; J: TRBJ1-2; size: .; DNA: TGCAGCGTCGGACAGGGAGACACCTATGGCTACACCTTC; CDR3: CSVGQGDTYGYTF
V: TRBV29-1; D: TRBD2; J: TRBJ2-3; size: .; DNA: TGCAGCGTCGGACTACTAGCGGGGGGGCAAGATACGCAGTATTTT; CDR3: CSVGLLAGGQDTQYF
V: TRBV19; D: TRBD1; J: TRBJ1-1; size: .; DNA: TGTGCCAGTACCGATCACAGGGGGCTTACTGAAGCTTTCTTT; CDR3: CASTDHRGLTEAFF
V: TRBV5-6; D: .; J: TRBJ1-2; size: .; DNA: TGTGCCAGCAGTTACGACAGAACTACTGGCTACACCTTC; CDR3: CASSYDRTTGYTF
V: TRBV4-1; D: TRBD1; J: TRBJ1-3; size: once; DNA: TGCGCCAGCAGCCAAGGATATTTAGCAGGGGGCGACGGAAACACCATATATTTT; CDR3: CASSQGYLAGGDGNTIYF
V: TRBV4-1; D: .; J: TRBJ1-2; size: .; DNA: TGCGCCAGCAGCCAAGTTATCGTCCGAGTCGGCTACACCTTC; CDR3: CASSQVIVRVGYTF
V: TRBV4-1; D: .; J: TRBJ1-4; size: .; DNA: TGCGCCAGCAGCAAACCGAGAGGAGGGGATGAAAAACTGTTTTTT; CDR3: CASSKPRGGDEKLFF
V: TRBV28; D: .; J: TRBJ1-3; size: .; DNA: TGTGCCAGCAGTTTATTAGTAACGCGTGGAAACACCATATATTTT; CDR3: CASSLLVTRGNTIYF
V: TRBV28; D: .; J: TRBJ1-2; size: once; DNA: TGTGCCAGCAGTAGCCCGAAGGGGTCAAGAAACTATGGCTACACCTTC; CDR3: CASSSPKGSRNYGYTF
V: TRBV27; D: .; J: TRBJ1-6; size: .; DNA: TGTGCCAGCAGTGGAGGGGTCGGAAATTCACCCCTCCACTTT; CDR3: CASSGGVGNSPLHF